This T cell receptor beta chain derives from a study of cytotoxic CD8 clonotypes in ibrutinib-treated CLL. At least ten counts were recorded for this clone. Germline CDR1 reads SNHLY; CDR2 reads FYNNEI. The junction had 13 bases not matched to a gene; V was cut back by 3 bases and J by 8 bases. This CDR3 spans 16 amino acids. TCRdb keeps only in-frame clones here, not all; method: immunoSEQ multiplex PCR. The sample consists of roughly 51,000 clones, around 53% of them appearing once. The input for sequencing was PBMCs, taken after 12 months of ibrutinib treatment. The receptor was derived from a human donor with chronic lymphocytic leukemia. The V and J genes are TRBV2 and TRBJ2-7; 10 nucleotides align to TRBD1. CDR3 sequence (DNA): TGTGCCAGCAGTGACCCCCGGGGGACAGGGGCGACCAAGCAGTACTTC. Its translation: CASSDPRGTGATKQYF. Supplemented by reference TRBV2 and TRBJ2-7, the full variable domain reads EPEVTQTPSHQVTQMGQEVILRCVPISNHLYFYWYRQILGQKVEFLVSFYNNEISEKSEIFDDQFSVERPDGSNFTLKIRSTKLEDSAMYFCASSDPRGTGATKQYFGPGTRLTVT.